This TCR beta chain appears in the sequencing data of a study of blood T cell repertoires in COVID-19. Study processing details: Amplification of reference gene primers was used by the study to estimate nucleated cell counts. Measured with immunoSEQ multiplex PCR; TCRdb has only the in-frame clones, and not every one. V and J calls and clone size come straight from that table; D and trimming were deduced from the DNA. In the table there are 3,000 to 4,000 clones, approximately 90% of which are singletons. In this sample, this clone turned up a few times. Germline CDR1 MGHDK, CDR2 SYGVNS. The CDR3 sequence is 14 residues long. V lost 4 bases and J lost 5, with 13 bases in between.

V is TRBV25-1 and J is TRBJ2-3, with a possible D match to TRBD2 (6 bases). Material for sequencing was peripheral blood. This sequence was found in a human donor with active COVID-19. The donor label of this sample is uncertain. DNA of the CDR3: TGTGCCAGCAGTGTGGGCGGGGTTGGAGATACGCAGTATTTT. Translation gives CASSVGGVGDTQYF.